Shown below are 3 T cell receptor beta chains from a single sample sequenced in a study of response to subunit inactivated influenza vaccine. TCRdb re-analysed the RT-PCR reads in MiXCR, keeping a single row per CDR3 protein. The sample carries around 710,000 distinct CDR3 sequences, about 14% recorded once. The sequencing used PBMCs from blood, collected about 14 days before vaccination. Receptor source: a man aged 50-59 years who received an inactivated influenza vaccine.

The J gene is TRBJ2-2, the V gene TRBV7-9, with D hard to call. CDR1 and CDR2 from the germline V gene are SEHNR and FQNEAQ (reference sequence). The CDR3 is 13 amino acids. Trimming shortened V by 5 bases and J by 6 bases, and 10 bases separated the two germline ends. This CDR3 is CASSAVLSGELFF. For the CDR3, the DNA is TGTGCCAGCAGCGCGGTATTATCCGGGGAGCTGTTTTTT.

In this sample, this clonotype turned up a few times. This chain connects TRBV6-5 to TRBJ1-2, with D unclear. Germline loops: CDR1 MNHEY, CDR2 SVGAGI. Trimming took 2 bases from V and 3 from J, leaving 7 bases between them. CDR3 length equals 13 residues. CDR3 sequence: CASSYLMDYGYTF. CDR3 DNA: TGTGCCAGCAGTTACCTAATGGACTATGGCTACACCTTC.

This clonotype was seen only a few times. The gene calls are TRBV5-6 and TRBJ1-2; 7 bases fit TRBD1. Per the germline V gene, CDR1 is SGHDT and CDR2 is YYEEEE. After removal of 0 bases from V and 4 bases from J, the junction contained 6 bases not matched to a gene. This CDR3 has 15 residues. CDR3 region: CASSLGGTDGYGYTF. Here the CDR3 DNA reads TGTGCCAGCAGCTTGGGAGGGACAGACGGCTATGGCTACACCTTC.